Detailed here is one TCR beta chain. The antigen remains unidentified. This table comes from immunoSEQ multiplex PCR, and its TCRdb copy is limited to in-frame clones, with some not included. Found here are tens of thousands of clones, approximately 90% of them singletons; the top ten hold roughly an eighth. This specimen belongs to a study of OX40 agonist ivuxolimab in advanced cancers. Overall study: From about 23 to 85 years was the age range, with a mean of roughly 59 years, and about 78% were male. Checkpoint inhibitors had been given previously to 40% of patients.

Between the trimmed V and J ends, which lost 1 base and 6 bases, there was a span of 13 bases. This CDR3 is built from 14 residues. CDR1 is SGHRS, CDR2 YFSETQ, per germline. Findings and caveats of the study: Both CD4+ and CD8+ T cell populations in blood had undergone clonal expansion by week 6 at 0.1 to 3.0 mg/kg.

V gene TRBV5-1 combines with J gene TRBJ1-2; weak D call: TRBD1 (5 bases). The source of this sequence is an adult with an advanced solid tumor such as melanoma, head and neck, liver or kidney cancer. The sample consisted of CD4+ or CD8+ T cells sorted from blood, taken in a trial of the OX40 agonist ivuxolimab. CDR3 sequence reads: CASSLWGGVDGYTF. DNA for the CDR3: TGCGCCAGCAGCTTGTGGGGGGGAGTCGATGGCTACACCTTC.